Following are 31 T cell receptor beta chains from one sample sequenced in a study of OX40 agonist ivuxolimab in advanced cancers. The assay was immunoSEQ multiplex PCR, and TCRdb's table has in-frame clones only and misses some. The sample includes approximately 70,000 clones, roughly nine tenths seen only once; the top ten take about 0.45%. Source: CD4+ or CD8+ T cells sorted from blood, taken in a trial of the OX40 agonist ivuxolimab. The source of these receptors is an adult with an advanced solid tumor such as melanoma, head and neck, liver or kidney cancer.

V and J are TRBV18 and TRBJ1-1; D gene uncertain. This CDR3 contains 12 residues. Between the trimmed V and J ends, which lost 8 bases and 10 bases, there was a span of 17 bases. Germline CDR1 and CDR2: KGHSH and LQKENI. CDR3 nucleotides: TGTGCCAGCAGCGGTGCGGGGATGGGAGCTTTCTTT. Its translation: CASSGAGMGAFF.

V usage is TRBV9 and J usage is TRBJ2-1; TRBD2 agrees at 8 bases. CDR1 and CDR2 (germline): SGDLS, YYNGEE. This CDR3 spans 17 amino acids. The V and J ends lost 6 bases and 9 bases, in that order; junction bases with no gene match: 20. CDR3 DNA: TGTGCCAGCACCCCTCTCGGTAGCGGGACAAGTATAGGTGAGCAGTTCTTC. Translating gives CASTPLGSGTSIGEQFF.

CDR3 nucleotides: TGTGCCAGTACCCCGCCTTTAGAGACCCAGTACTTC. Its protein is CASTPPLETQYF. The gene calls are TRBV19 and TRBJ2-5; D is undetermined. V lost 7 bases and J lost 4, with 10 bases in between. The CDR3 has 12 residues. Per the germline V gene, CDR1 is LNHDA and CDR2 is SQIVND (reference sequence).

The chain recombines TRBV4-1 with TRBJ1-2; no clear D gene. The CDR3 length is 16 residues. CDR1 is MGHRA, CDR2 YSYEKL, per germline. V dropped 0 bases and J dropped 0 bases, with 11 bases sitting between them. CDR3 sequence: CASSQDGRAPNYGYTF. The CDR3 coding sequence is TGCGCCAGCAGCCAAGATGGACGGGCCCCTAACTATGGCTACACCTTC.

This chain uses TRBV5-8 with TRBJ2-2, with D hard to call. V was clipped by 4 bases and J by 1 base, with 11 bases between them. Germline loops: CDR1 SGHTS, CDR2 YDEGEE. The CDR3 has 15 residues. The CDR3 sequence is CASSPTTVNTGELFF. Here the CDR3 DNA reads TGTGCCAGCAGCCCGACCACGGTGAACACCGGGGAGCTGTTTTTT.

The V gene is TRBV5-1, the J gene TRBJ2-5; D gene uncertain. Germline V gene data show CDR1 as SGHRS and CDR2 as YFSETQ. This CDR3 region has 14 residues. V was cut by 1 base and J by 0 bases, with 7 bases left in between. The CDR3 loop is CASSLRVDQETQYF. The CDR3 nucleotides are TGCGCCAGCAGCTTGCGGGTGGACCAAGAGACCCAGTACTTC.

The chain has TRBV27 and TRBJ2-2; maybe TRBD2 (6 bases). This CDR3 is built from 15 residues. Germline-derived CDR1 and CDR2 are MNHEY and SMNVEV (reference sequence). Trimming took off 1 base at V and 0 bases at J, with 6 bases between the two ends. CDR3 residues: CASSLWGANTGELFF. The CDR3 nucleotides read TGTGCCAGCAGTTTATGGGGGGCGAACACCGGGGAGCTGTTTTTT.

The DNA of the CDR3 is TGTGCCACCAGCAGAGAGAACTCGGGGTCCGAGCAGTACTTC. This translates into CATSRENSGSEQYF. The genes are TRBV15 and TRBJ2-7; weak D call: TRBD2 (5 bases). Germline V gene lookup returns CDR1 LNHNV and CDR2 YYDKDF (reference sequence). The CDR3 is 14 amino acids. V lost 0 bases to trimming and J lost 6 bases, with 12 bases between them.

The chain couples TRBV7-9 to TRBJ2-7; D tentatively reads TRBD1 or TRBD2 (5 bases each). The CDR3 spans 15 residues. V was cut by 5 bases and J by 0 bases, with 14 bases left in between. Germline assignment: CDR1 SEHNR and CDR2 FQNEAQ (reference sequence). The CDR3 sequence is CASSRGAGSSYEQYF. The CDR3 DNA is TGTGCCAGCAGCCGAGGGGCAGGGAGCTCCTACGAGCAGTACTTC.

This chain uses TRBV28 with TRBJ1-2, with D possibly being TRBD1 (6 bases). V was pared by 1 base and J by 0 bases, with 18 bases between. The CDR3 is made up of 18 amino acids. Germline CDR1 and CDR2: MDHEN and SYDVKM. CDR3 sequence reads: CASSLLLGRGGANYGYTF. In DNA form, the CDR3 reads TGTGCCAGCAGTTTATTATTAGGGCGGGGGGGCGCTAACTATGGCTACACCTTC.

The chain has TRBV7-8 and TRBJ2-1; 7 nucleotides agree with TRBD2. CDR1 SGHVS and CDR2 FQNEAQ come from the germline V gene. This CDR3 spans 16 amino acids. After removal of 0 bases from V and 3 bases from J, the junction contained 5 bases not matched to a gene. For the CDR3, the DNA is TGTGCCAGCAGCTTAGCGTTCCTAGCGGACTACAATGAGCAGTTCTTC. Translating it yields CASSLAFLADYNEQFF.

The CDR3 sequence: CASSLEGQGAREAFF. The CDR3 DNA reads as TGCGCCAGCAGCTTGGAGGGACAGGGGGCGAGGGAAGCTTTCTTT. The chain has TRBV5-1 and TRBJ1-1; 12 bases agree with TRBD1. Germline lookup yields CDR1 SGHRS and CDR2 YFSETQ. There are 15 residues in the CDR3. Trimming removed 0 bases from V and 8 bases from J; junction bases left unmatched: 5.

The V gene is TRBV30, the J gene TRBJ2-3, with 10 bases matching TRBD2. V shed 4 bases and J 2 bases; nucleotides not matched to a gene: 9. The CDR3 is made up of 16 amino acids. Germline CDR1 GTSNPN, CDR2 SVGIG (reference sequence). The CDR3 is CAWTTSGRGNTDTQYF. Written as DNA, the CDR3 is TGTGCCTGGACGACTAGCGGGCGAGGTAACACAGATACGCAGTATTTT.

This rearrangement joins TRBV6-5 to TRBJ2-7; 7 nucleotides line up with TRBD1. CDR3 size: 15 residues. Germline V CDR1 and CDR2: MNHEY, SVGAGI. Trimming cost V 5 bases and J 5 bases; bases outside gene matches: 12. The CDR3 protein is CASSGGTATGHEQYF. For the CDR3, the DNA is TGTGCCAGCAGTGGTGGGACAGCGACAGGCCACGAGCAGTACTTC.

The genes are TRBV5-1 and TRBJ1-1; TRBD1 might be the D (6 bases). Germline CDR1 SGHRS, CDR2 YFSETQ. The CDR3 has 16 residues. Trimming left V 7 bases short and J 1 base short, with 20 bases between. DNA of the CDR3: TGCGCCAGCGCTGCAGGGGCAGGGGCTACGAACACTGAAGCTTTCTTT. Amino acids: CASAAGAGATNTEAFF.

V and J are TRBV15 and TRBJ1-5; 7 bases fit TRBD1. The V segment lost 6 bases and the J segment 0 bases; nucleotides outside the gene matches: 5. CDR3 size: 15 residues. Looked up from germline, CDR1 is LNHNV and CDR2 is YYDKDF (reference sequence). CDR3 nucleotide sequence: TGTGCCACCAGTCTATACAGGGGTAGCAATCAGCCCCAGCATTTT. This sequence encodes CATSLYRGSNQPQHF.

This clone was recorded a few times. CDR3 sequence (DNA): TGTGCCAGCAGCCAAGACAGAATGTATGGCTACACCTTC. Translated: CASSQDRMYGYTF. This chain uses TRBV14 with TRBJ1-2; no clear D. The CDR3 length is 13 residues. Germline V CDR1 and CDR2: SGHDN, FVKESK. V lost 0 bases and J lost 5, with 7 bases in between. Looking up the rest from reference TRBV14 and TRBJ1-2 gives the full variable domain: EAGVTQFPSHSVIEKGQTVTLRCDPISGHDNLYWYRRVMGKEIKFLLHFVKESKQDESGMPNNRFLAERTGGTYSTLKVQPAELEDSGVYFCASSQDRMYGYTFGSGTRLTVV.

The chain couples TRBV7-2 to TRBJ2-7, with D perhaps matching TRBD2 (6 bases). Germline CDR1 SGHTA, CDR2 FQGNSA. With 6 bases removed from V and 2 bases from J, the gap between germline ends came to 17 bases. The CDR3 covers 15 residues. The CDR3 nucleotides are TGTGCCAGCAGAATACGGGACTCCCCCCCCTACGAGCAGTACTTC. Translation: CASRIRDSPPYEQYF.

This rearrangement joins TRBV11-2 to TRBJ2-7; D gene ambiguous. The ends were cut back, 3 bases at V and 0 bases at J, with 12 bases in the middle. Per germline, CDR1 SGHAT and CDR2 FQNNGV. There are 15 residues in the CDR3. CDR3 nucleotide sequence: TGTGCCAGCAGCTTGGCTCATCGGGCCTCCTACGAGCAGTACTTC. This gives the protein CASSLAHRASYEQYF.

This chain links TRBV6-5 with TRBJ2-1, with 9 bases that match TRBD2. The V gene's germline CDR1 is MNHEY and CDR2 SVGAGI. The CDR3 contains 14 residues. V was clipped by 4 bases and J by 6 bases; unmatched bases: 4. The CDR3 reads CASSSAGGLNEQFF. DNA for the CDR3: TGTGCCAGCAGTTCAGCGGGAGGCCTCAATGAGCAGTTCTTC.

The chain links TRBV2 to TRBJ2-1, with D perhaps being TRBD1 or TRBD2 (5 bases each). This CDR3 comprises 18 residues. CDR1 and CDR2 from the germline V gene are SNHLY and FYNNEI. V lost 2 bases and J lost 4, with 21 bases in between. CDR3 sequence: CASSESLGVWGRYNEQFF. The CDR3 DNA reads TGTGCCAGCAGTGAAAGTTTGGGGGTGTGGGGCCGTTACAATGAGCAGTTCTTC.

The rearrangement joins TRBV7-8 to TRBJ2-5; D is unresolved. V was cut by 5 bases and J by 2 bases, with 9 bases left in between. The CDR3 covers 13 residues. Germline-derived CDR1 and CDR2 are SGHVS and FQNEAQ. CDR3 in amino acids: CASSKTIQETQYF. CDR3 sequence (DNA): TGTGCCAGCAGCAAGACAATTCAAGAGACCCAGTACTTC. The full variable domain, completed using reference TRBV7-8 and TRBJ2-5, is GAGVSQSPRYKVAKRGQDVALRCDPISGHVSLFWYQQALGQGPEFLTYFQNEAQLDKSGLPSDRFFAERPEGSVSTLKIQRTQQEDSAVYLCASSKTIQETQYFGPGTRLLVL.

This sequence joins TRBV5-1 and TRBJ2-3; the match to TRBD1 covers 12 bases. Trimming cost V 6 bases and J 5 bases; bases outside gene matches: 4. This CDR3 contains 14 residues. From germline, CDR1 is SGHRS and CDR2 YFSETQ. This CDR3 is CASKGQGALDTQYF. CDR3 bases: TGCGCCAGCAAGGGACAGGGGGCACTAGATACGCAGTATTTT. Full variable domain (missing parts from reference TRBV5-1 and TRBJ2-3): KAGVTQTPRYLIKTRGQQVTLSCSPISGHRSVSWYQQTPGQGLQFLFEYFSETQRNKGNFPGRFSGRQFSNSRSEMNVSTLELGDSALYLCASKGQGALDTQYFGPGTRLTVL.

V and J are TRBV7-7 and TRBJ2-1, with a weak D call TRBD2 (6 bases). Trimming took 5 bases from V and 7 from J, leaving 12 bases between them. The CDR3 runs 13 residues. The germline V gene encodes CDR1 SSHAT and CDR2 FNYEAQ (reference sequence). CDR3 sequence (DNA): TGTGCCAGCAGCGCTTCTAGCGTTAATGAGCAGTTCTTC. Translating gives CASSASSVNEQFF. Full variable domain (remainder filled in from reference TRBV7-7 and TRBJ2-1): GAGVSQSPRYKVTKRGQDVTLRCDPISSHATLYWYQQALGQGPEFLTYFNYEAQPDKSGLPSDRFSAERPEGSISTLTIQRTEQRDSAMYRCASSASSVNEQFFGPGTRLTVL.

The chain links TRBV7-2 to TRBJ2-7; D remains ambiguous. V was clipped by 2 bases and J by 2 bases, with 4 bases between them. CDR3 length: 12 amino acids. Germline V gene sequence: CDR1 SGHTA, CDR2 FQGNSA. CDR3 in amino acids: CASSLLPYEQYF. The CDR3, as DNA: TGTGCCAGCAGCTTACTACCCTACGAGCAGTACTTC.

The rearrangement links TRBV18 to TRBJ2-5; 11 positions agree with TRBD2. Unmatched junction bases numbered 8, after V lost 1 base and J lost 1 base. The length of the CDR3 is 18 residues. Germline CDR1 and CDR2: KGHSH and LQKENI. CDR3 sequence (DNA): TGTGCCAGCTCACCACGGCTAGCGGGAGGAGGAGCCCAAGAGACCCAGTACTTC. Protein: CASSPRLAGGGAQETQYF. The whole variable domain, filled in from reference TRBV18 and TRBJ2-5, reads NAGVMQNPRHLVRRRGQEARLRCSPMKGHSHVYWYRQLPEEGLKFMVYLQKENIIDESGMPKERFSAEFPKEGPSILRIQQVVRGDSAAYFCASSPRLAGGGAQETQYFGPGTRLLVL.

This chain connects TRBV11-3 to TRBJ2-7, with a weak D call TRBD2 (5 bases). V was cut by 2 bases and J by 0 bases, with 14 bases left in between. Germline CDR1 is SGHNT and CDR2 is YENEEA. The CDR3 covers 16 residues. For the CDR3, the DNA is TGTGCCAGCAGCTTATCTGGACTCTCGAGCTCCTACGAGCAGTACTTC. This encodes CASSLSGLSSSYEQYF.

This chain joins TRBV7-2 and TRBJ2-7, with D possibly called TRBD1 or TRBD2 (5 bases each). Germline V CDR1 and CDR2: SGHTA, FQGNSA. The CDR3 covers 13 residues. V lost 2 bases and J 10 bases, leaving 15 bases between the germline ends. The CDR3: CASSLNPPRDQYF. CDR3 sequence (DNA): TGTGCCAGCAGCTTAAACCCCCCAAGGGACCAGTACTTC.

The chain links TRBV27 to TRBJ2-7; D gene uncertain. Per germline, CDR1 MNHEY and CDR2 SMNVEV (reference sequence). The V gene lost 5 bases and the J gene lost 7 bases, with 18 bases spanning the gap. This CDR3 is 14 amino acids long. This CDR3 reads CASSGRVRLGEQYF. The CDR3 DNA follows: TGTGCCAGCAGTGGTCGCGTAAGGCTGGGGGAGCAGTACTTC.

This chain uses TRBV7-2 with TRBJ2-2; 7 bases fit TRBD1. The CDR3 covers 16 residues. Germline CDR1 is SGHTA and CDR2 is FQGNSA. V gave up 6 bases and J gave up 2 bases; unmatched junction bases: 9. The CDR3 spells CASSPRQGSNTGELFF. As DNA, the CDR3 is TGTGCCAGCAGTCCGCGACAGGGAAGTAACACCGGGGAGCTGTTTTTT.

The J gene is TRBJ2-2, the V gene TRBV15; 13 bases align to TRBD2. The V gene's germline CDR1 is LNHNV and CDR2 YYDKDF (reference sequence). CDR3 length: 18 amino acids. Losses at the gene ends were 0 bases for V and 8 bases for J; bases not matched to a gene: 9. CDR3 residues: CATSRDSRTSGSMGELFF. CDR3 in DNA: TGTGCCACCAGCAGAGATTCACGGACTAGCGGGAGTATGGGGGAGCTGTTTTTT.